The sequence of this TCR beta chain was determined in a study of CXCR3-negative and CXCR3-positive naive CD8 T cells. Study findings and constraints: Naive cells that were CXCR3-positive had more hydrophobic TRB CDR3s (compared with CXCR3-negative naive cells).

Preparation of TRB cDNA libraries relied on 5' RACE carrying UMI labels. TCRdb re-called the 5' RACE reads, yielding one record per CDR3 amino acid sequence without DNA. Its clone listing holds about 53,000 distinct CDR3 sequences. The CDR3 has 13 residues. Per germline, CDR1 SQVTM and CDR2 ANQGSEA. As concerns this clonotype: Its matching antigen is unknown.

Researchers sorted some 300,000 cells of each CD8+ T cell subset in triplicate. The chain combines TRBV29-1 with TRBJ2-7; checking the TCRdb D call of TRBD1 is not possible without DNA. Sequencing input: naive CXCR3+ CD8+ T cells from blood. Subset in this sample: CD45RO-CCR7+CD27+CD95- naive CD8+ T cells expressing CXCR3 (TNR3+). The sequence derives from a human donor in good health. Some clones in this sample may be carry-over from other donors' samples. The CDR3 loop reads CSVWLQGADEQYF.